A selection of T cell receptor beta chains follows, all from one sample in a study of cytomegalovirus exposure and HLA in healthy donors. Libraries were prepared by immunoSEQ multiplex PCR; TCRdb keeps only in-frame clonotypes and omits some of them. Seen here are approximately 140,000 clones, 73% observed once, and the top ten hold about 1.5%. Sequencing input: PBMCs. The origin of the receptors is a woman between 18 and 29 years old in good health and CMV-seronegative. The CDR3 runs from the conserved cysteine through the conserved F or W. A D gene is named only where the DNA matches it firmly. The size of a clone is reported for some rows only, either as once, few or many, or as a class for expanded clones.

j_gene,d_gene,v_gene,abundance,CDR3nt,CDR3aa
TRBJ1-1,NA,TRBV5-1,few,TGCGCCAGCAGCCAAGATAGGGGAAGGGCAACTGAAGCTTTCTTT,CASSQDRGRATEAFF
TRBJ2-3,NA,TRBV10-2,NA,TGCGCCAGCAGCCTTTCAGATACGCAGTATTTT,CASSLSDTQYF
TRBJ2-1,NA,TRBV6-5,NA,TGTGCCAGCAGCTCCAGGGGCGCTGGGGACAATGAGCAGTTCTTC,CASSSRGAGDNEQFF
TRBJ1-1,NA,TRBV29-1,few,TGCAGCGTTGAAACAGGGCGGAACACTGAAGCTTTCTTT,CSVETGRNTEAFF
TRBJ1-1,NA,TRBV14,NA,TGTGCCAGCAGCCACCTGGCGGCTAGCACTGAAGCTTTCTTT,CASSHLAASTEAFF
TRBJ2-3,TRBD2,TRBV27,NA,TGTGCCAGCAGTCCCATCAGCGGGAGGAATACGCAGTATTTT,CASSPISGRNTQYF
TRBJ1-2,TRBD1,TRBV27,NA,TGTGCCAGCAGTTTCATCCGGGGACAGGGAAATTCGAATACTATTCGCTACACCTTC,CASSFIRGQGNSNTIRYTF
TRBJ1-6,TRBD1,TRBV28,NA,TGTGCCAGCAGCACTGGACAGGCGGGGAATTCACCCCTCCACTTT,CASSTGQAGNSPLHF
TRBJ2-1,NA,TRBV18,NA,TGTGCCAGCTCATGGACAAGCTCCTACAATGAGCAGTTCTTC,CASSWTSSYNEQFF
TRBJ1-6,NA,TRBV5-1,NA,TGCGCCAACAGCTTGGTGATCCCTCTCGGTTCACCCCTCCACTTT,CANSLVIPLGSPLHF
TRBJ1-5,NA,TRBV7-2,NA,TGTGCCAGCAGCCACAGGGATGGGAATCAGCCCCAGCATTTT,CASSHRDGNQPQHF
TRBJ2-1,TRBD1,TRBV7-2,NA,TGTGCCAGCAGTCTCGGACAGGGCGTCTACAATGAGCAGTTCTTC,CASSLGQGVYNEQFF
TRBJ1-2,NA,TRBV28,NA,TGTGCCAGCAGGATACAGGGTAACTATGGCTACACCTTC,CASRIQGNYGYTF
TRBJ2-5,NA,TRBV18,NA,TGTGCCAGCTCACCGGGACTCGGACAAGAGACCCAGTACTTC,CASSPGLGQETQYF
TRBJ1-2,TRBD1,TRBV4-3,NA,TGCGCCAGCAGCCAAGGGACCGGGACAGATTTCTATGGCTACACCTTC,CASSQGTGTDFYGYTF
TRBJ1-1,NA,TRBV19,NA,TGTGCCAGTAGTATAACTAAGGTAATTCGCCCTGAAGCTTTCTTT,CASSITKVIRPEAFF
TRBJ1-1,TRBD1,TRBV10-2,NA,TGCGCCAGCAGTGAAACCGGGACAGGGGGCAGAACTTTCTTT,CASSETGTGGRTFF
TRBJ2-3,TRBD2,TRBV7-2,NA,TGTGCCAGCAGCTTGTTCCTAGCGGGGGGGACAGATACGCAGTATTTT,CASSLFLAGGTDTQYF
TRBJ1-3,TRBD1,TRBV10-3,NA,TGTGCCATCAGGGACAGGGAAGACTCTGGAAACACCATATATTTT,CAIRDREDSGNTIYF
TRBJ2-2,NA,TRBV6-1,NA,TGTGCCAGCAGGGAGGGGAGCACCGGGGAGCTGTTTTTT,CASREGSTGELFF
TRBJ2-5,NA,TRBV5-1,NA,TGCGCCAGCAGCTTGGGGGGGGTAAAAGAGACCCAGTACTTC,CASSLGGVKETQYF
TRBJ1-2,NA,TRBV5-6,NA,TGTGCCAGCAGCTCACAGCTTTACTATGGCTACACCTTC,CASSSQLYYGYTF
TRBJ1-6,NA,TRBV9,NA,TGTGCCAGCAGCCAGGGAGGTGTTGGTGGGTCCTATAATTCACCCCTCCACTTT,CASSQGGVGGSYNSPLHF
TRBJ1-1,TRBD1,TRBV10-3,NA,TGTGCCATCAGTCGGGACAGGGAGGCTGAAGCTTTCTTT,CAISRDREAEAFF
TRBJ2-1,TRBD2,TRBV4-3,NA,TGCGCCAGCAGCCGACTAGCGGGAGTTGAGCAGTTCTTC,CASSRLAGVEQFF
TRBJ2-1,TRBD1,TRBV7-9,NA,TGTGCCAGCAGTTTATCAGGGACAGGGGGCGGAAATGAGCAGTTCTTC,CASSLSGTGGGNEQFF
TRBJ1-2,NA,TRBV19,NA,TGTGCCAGTACCCCGGGTAGCACTAACTATGGCTACACCTTC,CASTPGSTNYGYTF
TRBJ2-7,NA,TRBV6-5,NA,TGTGCCAGCAGTTACTCCAGGGTGCACGAGCAGTACTTC,CASSYSRVHEQYF
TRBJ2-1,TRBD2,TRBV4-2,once,TGTGCCAGCAGCCAAGATTTGGGCGGGGGTCGGGAGCAGTTCTTC,CASSQDLGGGREQFF
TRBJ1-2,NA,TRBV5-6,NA,TGTGCCAGCAGCTTGGTAGCTAGGAACTATGGCTACACCTTC,CASSLVARNYGYTF